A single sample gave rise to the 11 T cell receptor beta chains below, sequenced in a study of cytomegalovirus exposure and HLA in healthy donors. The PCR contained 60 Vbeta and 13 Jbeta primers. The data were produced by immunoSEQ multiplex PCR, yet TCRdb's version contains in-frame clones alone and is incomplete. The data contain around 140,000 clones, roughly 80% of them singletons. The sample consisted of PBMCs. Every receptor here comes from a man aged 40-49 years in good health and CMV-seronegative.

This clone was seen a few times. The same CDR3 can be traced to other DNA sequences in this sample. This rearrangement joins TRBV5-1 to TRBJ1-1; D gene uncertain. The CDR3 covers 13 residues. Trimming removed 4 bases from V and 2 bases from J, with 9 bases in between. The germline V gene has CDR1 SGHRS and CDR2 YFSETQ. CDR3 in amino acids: CASSQTVNTEAFF. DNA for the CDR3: TGCGCCAGCAGCCAAACGGTAAACACTGAAGCTTTCTTT.

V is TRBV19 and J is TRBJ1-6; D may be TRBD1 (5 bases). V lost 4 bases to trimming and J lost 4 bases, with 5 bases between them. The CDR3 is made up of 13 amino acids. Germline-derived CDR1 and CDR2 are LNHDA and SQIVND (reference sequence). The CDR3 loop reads CASSRQYNSPLHF. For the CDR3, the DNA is TGTGCCAGTAGTAGACAGTATAATTCACCCCTCCACTTT.

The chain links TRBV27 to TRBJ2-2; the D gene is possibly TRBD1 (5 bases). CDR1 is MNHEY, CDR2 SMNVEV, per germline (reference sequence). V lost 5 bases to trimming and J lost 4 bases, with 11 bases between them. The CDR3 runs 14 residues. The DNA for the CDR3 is TGTGCCAGCAGTCCCCGACAGTTCACCGGGGAGCTGTTTTTT. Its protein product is CASSPRQFTGELFF.

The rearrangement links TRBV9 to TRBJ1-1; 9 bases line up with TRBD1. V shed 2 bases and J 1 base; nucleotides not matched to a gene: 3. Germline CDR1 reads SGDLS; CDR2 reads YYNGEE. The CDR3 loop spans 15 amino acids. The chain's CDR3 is CASSVVGQGNTEAFF. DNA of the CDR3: TGTGCCAGCAGCGTCGTGGGACAGGGGAACACTGAAGCTTTCTTT.

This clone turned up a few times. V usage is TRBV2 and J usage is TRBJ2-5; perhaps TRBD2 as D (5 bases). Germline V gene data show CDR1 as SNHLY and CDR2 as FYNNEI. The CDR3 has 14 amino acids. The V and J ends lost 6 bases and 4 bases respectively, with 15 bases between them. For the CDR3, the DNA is TGTGCCAGCAGGACCACTAGGAATGGAGAGACCCAGTACTTC. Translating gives CASRTTRNGETQYF.

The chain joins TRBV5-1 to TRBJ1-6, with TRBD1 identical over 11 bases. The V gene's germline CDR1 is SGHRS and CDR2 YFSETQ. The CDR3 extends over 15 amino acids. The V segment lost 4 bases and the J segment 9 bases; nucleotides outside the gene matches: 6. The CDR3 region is CASSATGTGGSPLHF. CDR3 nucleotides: TGCGCCAGCAGCGCAACCGGGACAGGGGGTTCACCCCTCCACTTT. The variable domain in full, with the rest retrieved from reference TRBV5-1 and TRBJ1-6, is KAGVTQTPRYLIKTRGQQVTLSCSPISGHRSVSWYQQTPGQGLQFLFEYFSETQRNKGNFPGRFSGRQFSNSRSEMNVSTLELGDSALYLCASSATGTGGSPLHFGNGTRLTVT.

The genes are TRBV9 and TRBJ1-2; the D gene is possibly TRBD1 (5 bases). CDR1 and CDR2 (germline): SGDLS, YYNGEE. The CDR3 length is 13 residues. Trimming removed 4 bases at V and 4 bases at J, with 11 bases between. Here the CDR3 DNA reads TGTGCCAGCAGCTTCACAGGATCCTATGGCTACACCTTC. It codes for CASSFTGSYGYTF.

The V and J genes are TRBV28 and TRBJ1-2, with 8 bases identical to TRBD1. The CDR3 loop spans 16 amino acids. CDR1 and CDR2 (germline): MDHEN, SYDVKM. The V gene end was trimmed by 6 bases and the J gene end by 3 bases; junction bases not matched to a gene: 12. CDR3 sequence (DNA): TGTGCCAGCAGGCCAGGGGGCGCTTCTGGGGACTATGGCTACACCTTC. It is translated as CASRPGGASGDYGYTF.

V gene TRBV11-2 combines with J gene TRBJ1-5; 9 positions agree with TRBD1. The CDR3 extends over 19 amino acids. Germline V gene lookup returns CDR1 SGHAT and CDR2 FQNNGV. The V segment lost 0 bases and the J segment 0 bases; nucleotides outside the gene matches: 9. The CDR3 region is CASSLDTGGSVYSNQPQHF. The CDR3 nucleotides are TGTGCCAGCAGCTTAGATACAGGGGGCTCGGTTTATAGCAATCAGCCCCAGCATTTT.

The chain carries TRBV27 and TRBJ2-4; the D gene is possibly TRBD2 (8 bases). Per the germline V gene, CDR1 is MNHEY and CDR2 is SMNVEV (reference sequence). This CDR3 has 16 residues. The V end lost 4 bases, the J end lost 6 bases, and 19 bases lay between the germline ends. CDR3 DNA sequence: TGTGCCAGCAGTTCCTCGGGAGGGGGCTATCCAAACATTCAGTACTTC. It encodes CASSSSGGGYPNIQYF.

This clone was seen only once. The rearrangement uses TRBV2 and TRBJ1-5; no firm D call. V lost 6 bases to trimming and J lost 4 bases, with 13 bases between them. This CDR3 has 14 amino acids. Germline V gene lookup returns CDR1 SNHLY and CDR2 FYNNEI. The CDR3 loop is CASSIQTSNQPQHF. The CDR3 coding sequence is TGTGCCAGCAGCATACAGACCTCAAATCAGCCCCAGCATTTT.